The clone carrying this T cell receptor beta chain was detected many times. The antigen is unknown. Germline trimming cut 4 bases from V and 1 base from J; bases unmatched to any gene: 4. Germline V CDR1 and CDR2: LGHDT, YNNKEL (reference sequence). The CDR3 has 15 amino acids. These data are taken from a study of regulatory T cells in long-lasting Graves disease. Points from the study as a whole: Gene preferences differed: TRBV28, TRBJ1-2, TRBJ2-5 in persistent cases.

Investigators prepared the TCR beta libraries by applying iRepertoire HTBI primers and Arm-PCR of CDR3 regions. TCRdb re-called the multiplex PCR reads with MiXCR, one entry per CDR3 protein. The table has 540,000 or so distinct CDR3 sequences, roughly 13% seen once. Time point specified: newly diagnosed GD, antithyroid drugs for less than 3 months. Researchers made the TCR library from RNA that was extracted from PBMCs. These same data were also listed under a study on T cells in Graves' hyperthyroidism and ophthalmopathy.

The clonotype originates from a man aged 30 to 39 with Graves disease. The chain links TRBV3-1 to TRBJ2-3; TRBD1 matches 8 bases. The sequencing used peripheral blood mononuclear cells (PBMCs), collected at new diagnosis, from a patient treated with antithyroid drugs. This CDR3 reads CASSRPTGGTDTQYF. The CDR3 nucleotides read TGTGCCAGCAGCCGACCGACAGGGGGCACAGATACGCAGTATTTT.